This passage covers 14 T cell receptor beta chains from one sample sequenced in a study of blood T cell repertoires in COVID-19. The method was immunoSEQ multiplex PCR; TCRdb's version includes in-frame clones alone and lacks a portion of them. The sample consists of a few hundred thousand clones, around 86% of them appearing once. The sample was PBMCs or T cells enriched from blood (not recorded which). Receptors originate from a woman in her forties or fifties who had recovered from COVID-19.

V usage is TRBV5-1 and J usage is TRBJ2-5; D gene uncertain. Trimming pared 4 bases from V and 4 bases from J, leaving 8 bases between. CDR3 length: 12 residues. CDR1 SGHRS and CDR2 YFSETQ come from the germline V gene. CDR3 DNA sequence: TGCGCCAGCAGCCCAGTACGAGAGACCCAGTACTTC. This gives the protein CASSPVRETQYF.

The chain links TRBV5-1 to TRBJ1-2, with TRBD1 identical over 9 bases. The CDR3 consists of 15 residues. The junction had 10 bases not matched to a gene; V was cut back by 4 bases and J by 6 bases. CDR1 SGHRS and CDR2 YFSETQ come from the germline V gene. CDR3: CASSPTGQGLDGYTF. CDR3 bases: TGCGCCAGCAGCCCCACGGGACAGGGCTTGGATGGCTACACCTTC.

Of note for this clone: This sample includes further DNA sequences coding for the same CDR3. The chain is built from TRBV30 and TRBJ1-5; 7 positions match TRBD1. CDR3 length: 13 residues. Germline CDR1 GTSNPN, CDR2 SVGIG (reference sequence). Unmatched junction bases numbered 3, after V lost 1 base and J lost 6 bases. The CDR3 loop reads CAWSGQGGQPQHF. CDR3 DNA: TGTGCCTGGAGTGGGCAGGGGGGTCAGCCCCAGCATTTT.

The chain is built from TRBV7-2 and TRBJ1-1; 7 bases map to TRBD1. Unmatched junction bases numbered 7, after V lost 2 bases and J lost 1 base. CDR3 size: 16 residues. Germline V lookup: CDR1 SGHTA, CDR2 FQGNSA. The CDR3 region has the DNA TGTGCCAGCAGCTTAATGGCCCGGACAGGGAACACTGAAGCTTTCTTT. This codes for CASSLMARTGNTEAFF.

This clone was found a few times. The rearrangement links TRBV28 to TRBJ1-1; a possible D gene is TRBD1 (6 bases). V lost 5 bases and J lost 1, with 11 bases in between. CDR1 and CDR2 from the germline V gene are MDHEN and SYDVKM. The CDR3 length is 14 residues. CDR3 sequence (DNA): TGTGCCAGCAGTGGCCCGGGACAGAACACTGAAGCTTTCTTT. Translated: CASSGPGQNTEAFF.

This sequence joins TRBV6-5 and TRBJ2-2, with 7 bases lining up with TRBD1. V gave up 11 bases and J gave up 5 bases; unmatched junction bases: 8. Germline CDR1 reads MNHEY; CDR2 reads SVGAGI. This CDR3 contains 13 residues. As DNA, the CDR3 is TGTGCCGTGGGGACAGCAGAGACCGGGGAGCTGTTTTTT. Protein: CAVGTAETGELFF.

The rearrangement joins TRBV29-1 to TRBJ2-1; D ambiguous. Germline CDR1 reads SQVTM; CDR2 reads ANQGSEA. V gave up 4 bases and J gave up 0 bases, with 16 bases separating them. This CDR3 comprises 16 residues. The chain's CDR3 is CSVVLVAPSSYNEQFF. The CDR3, as DNA: TGCAGCGTTGTACTGGTTGCTCCGAGCTCCTACAATGAGCAGTTCTTC.

The chain is built from TRBV12-3 or TRBV12-4 and TRBJ1-1; TRBD1 might be the D (6 bases). This CDR3 contains 13 residues. Trimming left V 2 bases short and J 4 bases short, with 8 bases between. The DNA for the CDR3 is TGTGCCAGCAGTTTACAGGGGCTCACTGAAGCTTTCTTT. Translated, it gives CASSLQGLTEAFF.

The rearrangement uses TRBV10-3 and TRBJ2-1; 8 bases match TRBD2. Germline assignment: CDR1 ENHRY and CDR2 SYGVKD. CDR3 length equals 16 residues. The junction had 5 bases not matched to a gene; V was cut back by 4 bases and J by 0 bases. The CDR3 reads CAISGGAGGSYNEQFF. In nucleotides, the CDR3 is TGTGCCATCAGTGGGGGTGCGGGAGGCTCCTACAATGAGCAGTTCTTC.

As regards this clone: Other DNA sequences within the sample encode an identical CDR3. The chain has TRBV18 and TRBJ1-6, with D unclear. Trimming removed 2 bases from V and 7 bases from J, with 9 bases in between. CDR3 length: 14 amino acids. Germline CDR1 reads KGHSH; CDR2 reads LQKENI. In nucleotides, the CDR3 is TGTGCCAGCTCACCAACGGGGTCCAATTCACCCCTCCACTTT. It yields the protein CASSPTGSNSPLHF.

The chain uses TRBV5-5 and TRBJ2-7; D not certain. Trimming removed 4 bases at V and 0 bases at J, with 8 bases between. This CDR3 is built from 13 residues. Germline-derived CDR1 and CDR2 are SGHKS and YYEKEE (reference sequence). As DNA, the CDR3 is TGTGCCAGCAGCCGAGAGATCTCCTACGAGCAGTACTTC. It codes for CASSREISYEQYF.

The chain joins TRBV27 to TRBJ2-1; 14 nucleotides match TRBD2. CDR3 length: 15 residues. V gave up 3 bases and J gave up 6 bases; unmatched junction bases: 1. Germline-derived CDR1 and CDR2 are MNHEY and SMNVEV (reference sequence). CDR3 in amino acids: CASSFGTSGGNEQFF. Written as DNA, the CDR3 is TGTGCCAGCAGTTTTGGGACTAGCGGGGGCAATGAGCAGTTCTTC.

J is TRBJ1-1 and V is TRBV7-2, with TRBD1 as a possible D gene (5 bases). The germline V gene encodes CDR1 SGHTA and CDR2 FQGNSA. The CDR3 length is 14 residues. The germline V and J ends were trimmed by 5 bases and 3 bases, with 13 bases remaining between them. The CDR3 loop is CASSINRDYTEAFF. The DNA of the CDR3 is TGTGCCAGCAGCATTAACCGGGACTACACTGAAGCTTTCTTT.

V gene TRBV28 combines with J gene TRBJ2-4; 7 bases line up with TRBD1. Germline V gene sequence: CDR1 MDHEN, CDR2 SYDVKM. Trimming took 3 bases from V and 5 from J; bases not matched to a gene: 10. This CDR3 has 16 amino acids. CDR3 in amino acids: CASSLGARGLQNIQYF. In DNA, the CDR3 is TGTGCCAGCAGTTTGGGGGCGAGGGGGCTTCAAAACATTCAGTACTTC.